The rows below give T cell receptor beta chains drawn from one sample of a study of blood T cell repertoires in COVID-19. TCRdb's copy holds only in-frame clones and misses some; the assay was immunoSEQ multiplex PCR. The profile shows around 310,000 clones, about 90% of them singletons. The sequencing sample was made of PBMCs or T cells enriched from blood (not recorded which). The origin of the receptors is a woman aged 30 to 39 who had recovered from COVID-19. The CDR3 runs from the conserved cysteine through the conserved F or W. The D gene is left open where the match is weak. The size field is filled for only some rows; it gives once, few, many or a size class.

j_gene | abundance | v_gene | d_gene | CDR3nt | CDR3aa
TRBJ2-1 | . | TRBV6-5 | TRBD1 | TGTGCCAGCAGTTACGGGACAGGGGGGAGGAATGAGCAGTTCTTC | CASSYGTGGRNEQFF
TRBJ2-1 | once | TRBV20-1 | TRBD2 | TGCAGTGCTAGTTTAGCGGGAGTGAACAATGAGCAGTTCTTC | CSASLAGVNNEQFF
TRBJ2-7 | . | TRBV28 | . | TGTGCCAGCAGTTTGGTAGCGGAACCCTCCTACGAGCAGTACTTC | CASSLVAEPSYEQYF
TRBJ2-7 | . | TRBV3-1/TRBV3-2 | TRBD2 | TGTGCCAGCAGCCATGGCGGGAGGTCGTACGAGCAGTACTTC | CASSHGGRSYEQYF
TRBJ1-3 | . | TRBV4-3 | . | TGCGCCAGCAGCCAAGCCGGGGGAATTGGAAACACCATATATTTT | CASSQAGGIGNTIYF
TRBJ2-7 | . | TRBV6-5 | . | TGTGCCAGCATCCTTAGGGGAGGTGGCTACGAGCAGTACTTC | CASILRGGGYEQYF
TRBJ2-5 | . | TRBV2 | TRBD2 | TGTGCCAGCATTGTTTACGGTTGGGAGGGTCGTGAGACCCAGTACTTC | CASIVYGWEGRETQYF
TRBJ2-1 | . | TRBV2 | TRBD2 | TGTGCCAGCAGTGAATGGGCGGGAGGGCCGTTAGGCAATGAGCAGTTCTTC | CASSEWAGGPLGNEQFF
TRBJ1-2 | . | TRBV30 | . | TGTGCCTGGAGGACGGGAGAAAACTATGGCTACACCTTC | CAWRTGENYGYTF
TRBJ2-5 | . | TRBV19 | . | TGTGCCACCGCCCAGAGGGCAGCAGAGACCCAGTACTTC | CATAQRAAETQYF
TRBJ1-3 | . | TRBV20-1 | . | TGCAGTGCTAGTTTAGGGGGTTCCGGAAACACCATATATTTT | CSASLGGSGNTIYF
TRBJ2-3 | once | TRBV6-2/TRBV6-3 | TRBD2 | TGTGCCAGCAGTAAAGGCGGGAGGGCAGATACGCAGTATTTT | CASSKGGRADTQYF
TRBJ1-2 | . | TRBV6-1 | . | TGTGCCAGCAGTGATCTAGGGCAGGGTTATGGCTACACCTTC | CASSDLGQGYGYTF
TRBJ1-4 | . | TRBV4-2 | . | TGTGCCAGCAGCCCTCTCGGAGGTTTGGGTGAAAAACTGTTTTTT | CASSPLGGLGEKLFF
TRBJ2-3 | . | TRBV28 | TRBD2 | TGTGCCAGCACCACACGGACTAGCGGGAGGCCAGATACGCAGTATTTT | CASTTRTSGRPDTQYF
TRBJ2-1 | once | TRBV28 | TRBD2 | TGTGCCAGCAGCCCGACGATGGTAGCGGGAGGTGATGAGCAGTTCTTC | CASSPTMVAGGDEQFF
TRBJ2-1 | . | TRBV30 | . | TGTGCCTGGCAAACCCAGTCCTACAATGAGCAGTTCTTC | CAWQTQSYNEQFF
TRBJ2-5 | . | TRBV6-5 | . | TGTGCCAGCAGTCCTCCAGGGGGGGAGACCCAGTACTTC | CASSPPGGETQYF
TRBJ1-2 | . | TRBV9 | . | TGTGCCAGCAGCGCTGGGCGCCTCTATGGCTACACCTTC | CASSAGRLYGYTF
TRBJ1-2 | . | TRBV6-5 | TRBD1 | TGTGCCAGCGGGACAGGGGGCAGCGGCTACTATGGCTACACCTTC | CASGTGGSGYYGYTF
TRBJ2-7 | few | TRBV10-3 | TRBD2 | TGTGCCACTCGAATAGCGGGACTCTCCTACGAGCAGTACTTC | CATRIAGLSYEQYF
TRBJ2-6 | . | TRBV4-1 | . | TGCGCCAGCAGCCAAGATCCCCCCAGCTCTGGGGCCAACGTCCTGACTTTC | CASSQDPPSSGANVLTF
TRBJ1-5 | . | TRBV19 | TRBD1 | TGTGCCAGTAGTCCTAAAAGACAGGGGCAAGCCCAGCCCCAGCATTTT | CASSPKRQGQAQPQHF
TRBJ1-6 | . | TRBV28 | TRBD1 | TGTGCCAGCAGTTCGGGACAGCCCATTTCACCCCTCCACTTT | CASSSGQPISPLHF
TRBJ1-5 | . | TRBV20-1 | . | TGCAGTGCTAGAGCTGATAGGCCCCAGCATTTT | CSARADRPQHF
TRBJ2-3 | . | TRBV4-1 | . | TGCGCCAGCAGCCAAGATACTCTTCGGTTCGGCACAGATACGCAGTATTTT | CASSQDTLRFGTDTQYF
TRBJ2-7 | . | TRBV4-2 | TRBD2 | TGTGCCAGCAGCCAATGGGCGGGAGATGACGAGCAGTACTTC | CASSQWAGDDEQYF
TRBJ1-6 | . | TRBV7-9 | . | TGTGCCAGCAGGCCGACGGGGATTAATAATTCACCCCTCCACTTT | CASRPTGINNSPLHF
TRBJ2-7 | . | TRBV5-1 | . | TGCGCCAGCAGCTTATGGCAGTACTACGAGCAGTACTTC | CASSLWQYYEQYF
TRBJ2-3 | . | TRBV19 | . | TGTGCCAGTAGGGGGGAGGGCACAGATACGCAGTATTTT | CASRGEGTDTQYF
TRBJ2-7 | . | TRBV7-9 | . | TGTGCCAGTCTTCTGGGGGGAAAGGGCGAGCAGTACTTC | CASLLGGKGEQYF
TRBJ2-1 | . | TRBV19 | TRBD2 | TGTGCCAGTAGTATCAGAGCGGGAGACCCCGTTGAGCAGTTCTTC | CASSIRAGDPVEQFF
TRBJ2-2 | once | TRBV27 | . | TGTGCCAGCAGTTTCGGGACGAACACCGGGGAGCTGTTTTTT | CASSFGTNTGELFF
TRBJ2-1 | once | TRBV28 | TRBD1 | TGTGCCAGCAGTTTACACAGGGGGCGAGGCTACAATGAGCAGTTCTTC | CASSLHRGRGYNEQFF
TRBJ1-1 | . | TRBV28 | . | TGTGCCAGCAGCCAGCCAAGGGGGAGAGTGAACACTGAAGCTTTCTTT | CASSQPRGRVNTEAFF
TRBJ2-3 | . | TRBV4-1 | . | TGCGCCAGCAGCCAAGCGGGGGATCACACAGATACGCAGTATTTT | CASSQAGDHTDTQYF
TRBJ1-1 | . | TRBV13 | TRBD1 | TGTGCCAGCAGCTATGGAGGGACAGGGCGAACTGAAGCTTTCTTT | CASSYGGTGRTEAFF
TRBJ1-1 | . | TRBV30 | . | TGTGCCTGCCCACGGACAGCGGATTGGCGGAACACTGAAGCTTTCTTT | CACPRTADWRNTEAFF
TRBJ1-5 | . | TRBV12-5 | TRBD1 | TGTGCTAGTGGTTTGGTGACAGGGGGATATCAGCCCCAGCATTTT | CASGLVTGGYQPQHF
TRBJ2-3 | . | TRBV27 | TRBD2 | TGTGCCAGCAGTTCGATCCTAGCGGGAGGCACAGATACGCAGTATTTT | CASSSILAGGTDTQYF
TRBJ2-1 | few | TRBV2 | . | TGTGCCAGCAGTTCAGACTCCAATGAGCAGTTCTTC | CASSSDSNEQFF
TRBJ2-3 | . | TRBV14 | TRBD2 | TGTGCCAGCAGTCTAGCGGGACCAGATACGCAGTATTTT | CASSLAGPDTQYF
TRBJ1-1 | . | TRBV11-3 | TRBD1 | TGTGCCAGCAGCTCGACAGGGATGGCTGAAGCTTTCTTT | CASSSTGMAEAFF
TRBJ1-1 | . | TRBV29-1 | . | TGCAGCGGAGGTGGGTCCAGGGAAATCGGGGCTTTCTTT | CSGGGSREIGAFF
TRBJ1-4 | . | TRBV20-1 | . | TGCAGTGCTAGCGGGTCGGGAAAACTGTTTTTT | CSASGSGKLFF
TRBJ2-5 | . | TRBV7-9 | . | TGTGCCAGCAGCTTTGGGGGGTTGGGAGAGACCCAGTACTTC | CASSFGGLGETQYF
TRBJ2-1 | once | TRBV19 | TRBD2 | TGTGCCAGTAGTATAGATCAGGGACTAGCGGGAAACAATGAGCAGTTCTTC | CASSIDQGLAGNNEQFF
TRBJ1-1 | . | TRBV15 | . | TGTGCCACCAGCAGGATACAGGGCGCTGAAGCTTTCTTT | CATSRIQGAEAFF
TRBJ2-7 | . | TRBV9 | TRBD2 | TGTGCCAGCAGCCGGACTAGCGGGGAAGCGAGGGCCTCCTACGAGCAGTACTTC | CASSRTSGEARASYEQYF
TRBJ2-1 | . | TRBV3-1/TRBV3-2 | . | TGTGCCAGCAGCTCGGGACTCCCTCCATACAATGAGCAGTTCTTC | CASSSGLPPYNEQFF
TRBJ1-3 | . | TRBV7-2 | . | TGTGCCAGCAGCCTCTCGGCGGGTGGAAACACCATATATTTT | CASSLSAGGNTIYF